This TCR beta chain was profiled in a study of blood T cell repertoires in COVID-19. How the authors handled the data: Reference gene primer amplification yielded estimated nucleated cell counts. The table came from immunoSEQ multiplex PCR; TCRdb's copy has only in-frame clones and leaves some out. Clonal size and the V and J genes are those of that table, whereas D and trimming came from the DNA. Here the sample spans about 490,000 clones, approximately 85% being singletons. The CDR3 is 16 residues long. In germline, CDR1 is LNHDA, CDR2 SQIVND (reference sequence). V gave up 0 bases and J gave up 6 bases; unmatched junction bases: 6.

This chain joins TRBV19 and TRBJ2-1; 9 bases align to TRBD2. This TCR came from a human donor in a cohort sampled during active COVID-19. The sequenced sample consisted of peripheral blood. CDR3 in DNA: TGTGCCAGTAGTATAGATCGAGCGGGAGGTCTCAATGAGCAGTTCTTC. Translation: CASSIDRAGGLNEQFF.